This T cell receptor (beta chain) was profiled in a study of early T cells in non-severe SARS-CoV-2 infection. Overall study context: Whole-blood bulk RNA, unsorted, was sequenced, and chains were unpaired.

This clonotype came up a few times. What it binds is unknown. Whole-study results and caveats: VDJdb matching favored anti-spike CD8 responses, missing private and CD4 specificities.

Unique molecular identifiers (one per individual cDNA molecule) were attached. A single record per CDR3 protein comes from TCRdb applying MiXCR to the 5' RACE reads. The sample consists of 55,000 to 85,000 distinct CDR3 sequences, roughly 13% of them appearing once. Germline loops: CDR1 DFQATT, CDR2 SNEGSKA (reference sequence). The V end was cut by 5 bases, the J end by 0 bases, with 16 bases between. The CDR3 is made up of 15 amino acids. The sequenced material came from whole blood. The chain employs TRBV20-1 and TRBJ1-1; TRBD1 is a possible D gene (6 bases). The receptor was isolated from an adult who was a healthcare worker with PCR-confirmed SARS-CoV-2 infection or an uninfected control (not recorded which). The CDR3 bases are TGCAGTGCTCAACAGGGAGGAGGGATGAACACTGAAGCTTTCTTT. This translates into CSAQQGGGMNTEAFF.